Listed below are T cell receptor beta chains from one sample, sequenced in a study of T-cell memory formation after mild COVID-19. Via MiXCR, TCRdb re-called the 5' RACE reads, giving one row per CDR3 protein. The sample includes just over 300,000 distinct CDR3 sequences, just under 20% of them seen just once. Sequencing was done on a sample of PBMCs or a T cell subset sorted from them (not recorded which). These receptors were taken from a man between 18 and 29 years old who had mild COVID-19 (a few samples of this study predate the infection). Cell type and time point are not known. Both conserved end residues are part of each CDR3. The D gene is left open where the match is weak. For some rows the clone size is stated as once, few or many, or as a class when expanded; others skip it.

TRBV5-5	.	few	TRBJ2-1	TGTGCCAGCAGCTCCGGGACTCACAATGAGCAGTTCTTC	CASSSGTHNEQFF
TRBV7-2	.	.	TRBJ2-5	TGTGCCAGCAGCTTAGCGGGAGGGGGTACGGAGACCCAGTACTTC	CASSLAGGGTETQYF
TRBV19	TRBD2	.	TRBJ2-2	TGTGCCGCATCCCTAGCGGGGAAGGCCGGGGAGCTGTTTTTT	CAASLAGKAGELFF
TRBV6-6	.	.	TRBJ2-7	TGTGCCAGCAATCGGGACTTAGCCTACGAGCAGTACTTC	CASNRDLAYEQYF
TRBV13	.	.	TRBJ1-3	TGTGCCAGCAGCTTATTCAGGGGATTCGACTCTGGAAACACCATATATTTT	CASSLFRGFDSGNTIYF
TRBV29-1	.	.	TRBJ2-2	TGCAGCGTGTCCATAGACTCTTACACCGGGGAGCTGTTTTTT	CSVSIDSYTGELFF
TRBV5-1	.	few	TRBJ2-7	TGCGCCAGCAGCTTGGCCGAGATCGGGGCTGGGTACGAGCAGTACTTC	CASSLAEIGAGYEQYF
TRBV6-2/TRBV6-3	TRBD2	few	TRBJ2-1	TGTGCCAGCAGTTTAGCGGGGGGGACACGGAGGGCCTACAATGAGCAGTTCTTC	CASSLAGGTRRAYNEQFF
TRBV3-1	TRBD1	few	TRBJ2-7	TGTGCCAGCAGCCAAGATGGCGTGGTCTGGACAGGGAACGAGCAGTACTTC	CASSQDGVVWTGNEQYF
TRBV6-6	.	.	TRBJ2-1	TGTGCCAGCTTTACAGGGGGGGTATACAATGAGCAGTTCTTC	CASFTGGVYNEQFF
TRBV7-8	.	.	TRBJ1-1	TGTGCCAGCAGCCGTCTGAGGCAGGGGAGGCACTGGGACACTGAAGCTTTCTTT	CASSRLRQGRHWDTEAFF
TRBV6-1	.	few	TRBJ2-1	TGTGCCAGCAGTGAAATCGGGGCCCGCAATGAGCAGTTCTTC	CASSEIGARNEQFF
TRBV12-3/TRBV12-4	.	.	TRBJ2-5	TGTGCCAGCAGTTCCAGGGTTCCCGAGACCCAGTACTTC	CASSSRVPETQYF
TRBV7-2	.	.	TRBJ1-2	TGTGCCAGCAGCCCGACCTCCTCTGGGGGATTCTATGGCTACACCTTC	CASSPTSSGGFYGYTF
TRBV9	TRBD1	few	TRBJ1-2	TGTGCCAGCAGCCTACAGGGGGGAGCTAACTATGGCTACACCTTC	CASSLQGGANYGYTF
TRBV7-8	TRBD1	.	TRBJ2-2	TGTGCCAGCAGCTTAAGAAGGACAGGGACCGACGGGGAGCTGTTTTTT	CASSLRRTGTDGELFF
TRBV7-9	.	.	TRBJ2-1	TGTGCCAGCAGCCGCGATCCAAGACAGGAAGGATACAATGAGCAGTTCTTC	CASSRDPRQEGYNEQFF
TRBV9	TRBD2	large	TRBJ2-1	TGTGCCAGCAGCCCCGGAGGAGTCGGCGGGGGGTACAATGAGCAGTTCTTC	CASSPGGVGGGYNEQFF
TRBV24-1	.	.	TRBJ1-1	TGTGCCACCAGTGACCCCGGGGCACCTGAAGCTTTCTTT	CATSDPGAPEAFF
TRBV5-1	TRBD1	.	TRBJ2-7	TGCGCCAGCAGGCCTACAGGGGGCGAGGTAAATTCGCAGTACTTC	CASRPTGGEVNSQYF
TRBV12-3/TRBV12-4	.	.	TRBJ1-3	TGTGCCAGCAGGACCTGGGCGAAAGGAAACACCATATATTTT	CASRTWAKGNTIYF
TRBV30	.	.	TRBJ2-5	TGTGCCTCCATGGGGGGTCTAGAGACCCAGTACTTC	CASMGGLETQYF
TRBV4-1	.	.	TRBJ1-3	TGCGCCAGCAGGGGAACAGTCTCTGGAAACACCATATATTTT	CASRGTVSGNTIYF
TRBV24-1	TRBD1	few	TRBJ2-5	TGTGCCACCAGTGAGGCCGGGACAGGGGTTCAAGAGACCCAGTACTTC	CATSEAGTGVQETQYF
TRBV20-1	TRBD1	.	TRBJ2-1	TGCAGTGCTAAACCGACAGGGGGCCCCGCTCGCGAGCAGTTCTTC	CSAKPTGGPAREQFF
TRBV7-3	TRBD2	few	TRBJ2-1	TGTGCCAGCAGCTTAGGTAGCGGGTTGTACAATGAGCAGTTCTTC	CASSLGSGLYNEQFF
TRBV10-3	TRBD2	.	TRBJ2-1	TGTGCCATCAAGCCGGGACAGGGGACTCGGACTAGCGGGATCTACAATGAGCAGTTCTTC	CAIKPGQGTRTSGIYNEQFF
TRBV5-1	TRBD2	many	TRBJ2-5	TGCGCCAGCAGTTCTACTAGCGGGGGTGAGACCCAGTACTTC	CASSSTSGGETQYF
TRBV29-1	TRBD1	.	TRBJ1-2	TGCAGCGTTGAGGGACAGGGGAACTATGGCTACACCTTC	CSVEGQGNYGYTF
TRBV12-3/TRBV12-4	TRBD1	.	TRBJ2-5	TGTGCCAGCAGAGCGGGGACAGGGTTTCAGACCCAGTACTTC	CASRAGTGFQTQYF
TRBV29-1	TRBD1	few	TRBJ1-4	TGCAGCGTCGCTGGGGGACAGGGGTATGATGAAAAACTGTTTTTT	CSVAGGQGYDEKLFF
TRBV5-4	TRBD2	few	TRBJ2-5	TGTGCCAGCAGCTTCGGGACTATATCACACTTC	CASSFGTISHF
TRBV18	.	many	TRBJ1-5	TGTGCCAGCTCACCGGGGGGGGGTCAGCCCCAGCATTTT	CASSPGGGQPQHF
TRBV7-2	.	.	TRBJ1-5	TGTGCCAGCAGCTCTAGACAGAGCAATCAGCCCCAGCATTTT	CASSSRQSNQPQHF
TRBV7-2	TRBD2	.	TRBJ2-3	TGTGCCAGCAGCTTAGGGACTAGCGTGGCAGATACGCAGTATTTT	CASSLGTSVADTQYF
TRBV7-3	.	few	TRBJ1-2	TGTGCCAGCAGCCCAGCGGGCGGACCCAACTATGGCTACACCTTC	CASSPAGGPNYGYTF
TRBV5-1	.	once	TRBJ1-6	TGCGCCAGCAGCTTGCGTGGGATAAGCTCCTATAATTCACCCCTCCACTTT	CASSLRGISSYNSPLHF
TRBV12-3/TRBV12-4	TRBD1	.	TRBJ1-2	TGTGCCAGCAGTAGGGGACAGCCCTATGGCTACACCTTC	CASSRGQPYGYTF
TRBV7-2	TRBD1	few	TRBJ2-5	TGTGCCAGCAGCGGGGACAGGGGACAAGAGACCCAGTACTTC	CASSGDRGQETQYF
TRBV4-2	.	.	TRBJ2-5	TGTGCCAGCAGCCAGGCCCCTATGGGGGGGGGCCATGGAGAGACCCAGTACTTC	CASSQAPMGGGHGETQYF
TRBV15	.	few	TRBJ1-5	TGTGCCACCAGCAGGTGGGGTCCAGGGCAGAGCAATCAGCCCCAGCATTTT	CATSRWGPGQSNQPQHF
TRBV21-1	.	.	TRBJ2-7	TGTGCCAGCAGTCGACAGGATTCCTACGAGCAGTACTTC	CASSRQDSYEQYF
TRBV12-3/TRBV12-4	.	.	TRBJ2-2	TGTGCCAGCAGTTGGACAGATGTGGGGGAGCTGTTTTTT	CASSWTDVGELFF
TRBV6-6	.	few	TRBJ1-1	TGTGCCAGCAGCTACAGGAGCATGAACACTGAAGCTTTCTTT	CASSYRSMNTEAFF
TRBV4-2	.	.	TRBJ1-2	TGTGCCAGCAGCCAGGTGGGCGATTCCTATGGCTACACCTTC	CASSQVGDSYGYTF